This T cell receptor beta chain was sequenced during a study of blood T cell repertoires in COVID-19. Only in-frame clones appear in the TCRdb table, and some are missing; sequencing was by immunoSEQ multiplex PCR. Altogether around 250,000 clones are present, 85% to 90% being singletons, with the ten largest covering around 16%. Trimming removed 1 base from V and 5 bases from J, with 9 bases in between. Per germline, CDR1 SGHRS and CDR2 YFSETQ. This CDR3 contains 13 residues. Recruits, aged roughly 18 to 89 years, lived in 24 US areas. The chain links TRBV5-1 to TRBJ2-5; D remains unclear. This receptor was taken from a man in his late teens or twenties who had recovered from COVID-19. The sequencing input was PBMCs or T cells enriched from blood (not recorded which). CDR3 DNA: TGCGCCAGCAGCTTGATGTCCGCGGAGACCCAGTACTTC. Protein product: CASSLMSAETQYF. Using reference TRBV5-1 and TRBJ2-5 for the parts outside the CDR3, the full variable domain is KAGVTQTPRYLIKTRGQQVTLSCSPISGHRSVSWYQQTPGQGLQFLFEYFSETQRNKGNFPGRFSGRQFSNSRSEMNVSTLELGDSALYLCASSLMSAETQYFGPGTRLLVL.